The 4 T cell receptor beta chains in this list originate from one sample, sequenced in a study of blood T cell repertoires in COVID-19. Libraries were prepared by immunoSEQ multiplex PCR; TCRdb keeps only in-frame clonotypes and omits some of them. The sample records around 300,000 clones, 65% to 90% being singletons. Source material: peripheral blood. The receptor source for this set is a woman in her sixties or seventies with COVID-19, enrolled during active disease.

The chain is built from TRBV5-1 and TRBJ2-1; 14 bases agree with TRBD2. CDR1 is SGHRS and CDR2 is YFSETQ in the germline V gene. The CDR3 is 15 residues long. Trimming removed 3 bases from V and 5 bases from J; junction bases left unmatched: 1. The CDR3, as DNA: TGCGCCAGCAGCTGGACTAGCGGGGGGAACAATGAGCAGTTCTTC. It encodes CASSWTSGGNNEQFF.

J is TRBJ1-2 and V is TRBV21-1; the D segment call TRBD1 is taken from the table without a DNA check. TRBV21-1 is shown as a pseudogene. The CDR3 length is 17 residues. CDR3 loop: CASSKALNSTEPYGYTF. The CDR3 region has the DNA TGTGCCAGCAGCAAAGCCCTTAATTCTACAGAGCCCTATGGCTACACCTTC.

This chain connects TRBV10-3 to TRBJ2-5; TRBD1 might be the D (5 bases). Trimming removed 11 bases at V and 0 bases at J, with 10 bases between. The CDR3 is 12 amino acids. Germline CDR1 and CDR2: ENHRY and SYGVKD. The CDR3 region is CASKGDQETQYF. The CDR3 DNA reads TGTGCCTCCAAAGGGGACCAAGAGACCCAGTACTTC.

V is TRBV7-2 and J is TRBJ1-3, with 10 positions matching TRBD1. The V segment lost 1 base and the J segment 4 bases; nucleotides outside the gene matches: 4. CDR1 is SGHTA and CDR2 is FQGNSA in the germline V gene. The CDR3 covers 16 residues. The CDR3 is CASSLGQGALGNTIYF. CDR3 bases: TGTGCCAGCAGCTTAGGACAGGGGGCGTTAGGAAACACCATATATTTT.